This record looks at one TCR beta chain sequence and its context. Germline V gene sequence: CDR1 LGHDT, CDR2 YNNKEL (reference sequence). The CDR3 consists of 16 residues. V was cut by 4 bases and J by 5 bases, with 20 bases left in between. This record belongs to a study of blood T cell repertoires in COVID-19. Whole-study context: The United States, Italy and Spain supplied acute and convalescent COVID-19 samples. Sources were T cells, B-cell-depleted T cells, or PBMCs; the material itself was cDNA or gDNA.

As originally analysed: Counts of nucleated cells, estimated from reference gene primer amplification, were obtained. Clones were sequenced by immunoSEQ multiplex PCR, and TCRdb holds only the in-frame ones, with some missing. V, J and clone size reflect that table, while D and trimming were determined from the DNA. Among about 180,000 clones listed, about 88% were seen once. The TCR comes from a man aged 18 to 30 who had recovered from COVID-19. The V call is TRBV3-1 (or the pseudogene TRBV3-2), the J call TRBJ2-5; perhaps TRBD1 as D (6 bases). Sequenced sample: peripheral blood. The CDR3 region has the DNA TGTGCCAGCAGCCCTTCCGGCCGGACCACAGGGGAGACCCAGTACTTC. Amino acid sequence: CASSPSGRTTGETQYF.